These T cell receptor beta chains were read from a single sample in a study of blood T cell repertoires in COVID-19. Assay used: immunoSEQ multiplex PCR; TCRdb lists only in-frame clones, some missing. The sample lists around 200,000 clones, roughly 80% occurring once. The specimen sequenced was peripheral blood. These receptors all stem from a woman of 80 years or more with acute or convalescent COVID-19. The CDR3 runs from the conserved cysteine through the conserved F or W. Each record gives: D gene, J gene, clone size, V gene, CDR3 DNA, CDR3 protein. D genes are given only for firm matches. A clone size is listed for some rows: how often the clone was seen (once, few, many), or a class if it is expanded.

>-|TRBJ1-5|once|TRBV3-1/TRBV3-2
TGTGCCAGCAGCCCGTCCCCGGGGGGACATCAGCCCCAGCATTTT
CASSPSPGGHQPQHF
>-|TRBJ1-2|-|TRBV5-6
TGTGCCAGCAGCTTAGGAGGGAACTATGGCTACACCTTC
CASSLGGNYGYTF
>-|TRBJ2-7|-|TRBV19
TGTGCCAGTAGTCAAGGGCGGGCCAGACGAACCTCCTACGAGCAGTACTTC
CASSQGRARRTSYEQYF
>-|TRBJ1-1|-|TRBV19
TGTGCCAGTAGTATTCTAGACGGGGACACTGAAGCTTTCTTT
CASSILDGDTEAFF
>-|TRBJ1-5|once|TRBV28
TGTGCCAGCAGACGGGGAGTGGTTCAGCCCCAGCATTTT
CASRRGVVQPQHF
>TRBD2|TRBJ2-1|-|TRBV10-3
TGTGCCATCAGTGTACTAGCGGGGGGGCCTCGCAATGAGCAGTTCTTC
CAISVLAGGPRNEQFF
>-|TRBJ1-4|-|TRBV11-2
TGTGCCAGCAGCTTAGTAACCAGGGGCCAGGAAAAACTGTTTTTT
CASSLVTRGQEKLFF
>-|TRBJ1-1|-|TRBV10-3
TGTGCCATCAGTGAGTCGACTCCCAGCACTGAAGCTTTCTTT
CAISESTPSTEAFF
>-|TRBJ1-5|-|TRBV7-2
TGTGCCAGCAGCTCCAGGGCGAATCAGCCCCAGCATTTT
CASSSRANQPQHF
>-|TRBJ1-4|-|TRBV7-9
TGTGCCAGCAGCTATGGGGGCGCGAATCAGGAAAAACTGTTTTTT
CASSYGGANQEKLFF
>TRBD1|TRBJ1-3|-|TRBV10-3
TGTGCCGTCGGAAGGGACAGGATAACGAGTGGAAACACCATATATTTT
CAVGRDRITSGNTIYF
>TRBD2|TRBJ2-3|many|TRBV19
TGTGCCAGTAGTCCCCTCGGGGGGACTAGGCTCTATACGCAGTATTTT
CASSPLGGTRLYTQYF
>-|TRBJ2-2|-|TRBV28
TGTGCCAGCAGTTTTAGGGGACTGAACACCGGGGAGCTGTTTTTT
CASSFRGLNTGELFF
>TRBD2|TRBJ2-7|few|TRBV5-4
TGTGCCAGCAGCTTTTACGGGGGGGCGAGGGAGCAGTACTTC
CASSFYGGAREQYF
>TRBD2|TRBJ2-3|once|TRBV19
TGTGCCAGTAGTATAGACCCCCCTCGGCTAGCGGGAGCAGCAGATACGCAGTATTTT
CASSIDPPRLAGAADTQYF
>-|TRBJ2-7|few|TRBV19
TGTGCCAGTAGTAGGCAGGGCCAAAACTACGAGCAGTACTTC
CASSRQGQNYEQYF
>TRBD1|TRBJ1-2|-|TRBV10-3
TGTGCCATCAGTGAGTCCGACAGGGGGATCTACACCTTC
CAISESDRGIYTF
>-|TRBJ1-3|-|TRBV5-4
TGTGCCAGCAGCGTTGACAGCAGCTCTGGAAACACCATATATTTT
CASSVDSSSGNTIYF
>-|TRBJ2-7|-|TRBV2
TGTGCCAGCAGCCCAAAAAGGGGAACCTACGAGCAGTACTTC
CASSPKRGTYEQYF
>TRBD1|TRBJ1-2|-|TRBV9
TGTGCCAGCAGCGTAGAAGGACAGGGATCCGATGGCTACACCTTC
CASSVEGQGSDGYTF
>-|TRBJ1-2|-|TRBV3-1/TRBV3-2
TGTGCCAGCAGCCCTCCGGGACTCAGCTATGGCTACACCTTC
CASSPPGLSYGYTF
>-|TRBJ1-2|-|TRBV10-3
TGTGCCATCAGCGGGGATAACTATGGCTACACCTTC
CAISGDNYGYTF
>TRBD1|TRBJ1-1|-|TRBV28
TGTGCCAGCAGTCCCCACACAGGGGGGACTGAAGCTTTCTTT
CASSPHTGGTEAFF
>TRBD1|TRBJ1-1|-|TRBV6-6
TGTGCCAGCAGAACCCGACAGGGGATAACTGAAGCTTTCTTT
CASRTRQGITEAFF
>-|TRBJ2-7|-|TRBV30
TGTGCCTGGAGTGTACCGGGGTTCGAGCAGTACTTC
CAWSVPGFEQYF
>-|TRBJ1-5|once|TRBV24-1
TGTGCCACCAGTCTTAGCAATCAGCCCCAGCATTTT
CATSLSNQPQHF
>-|TRBJ2-7|-|TRBV2
TGTGCCAGCACAGGGGCTGGGGCTTTGGACGAGCAGTACTTC
CASTGAGALDEQYF
>-|TRBJ2-7|many|TRBV6-2/TRBV6-3
TGTGCCAGCAGTAGCTACCGGTACTCCTACGAGCAGTACTTC
CASSSYRYSYEQYF
>-|TRBJ2-7|-|TRBV21-1
TGTGCCAGCAGCCCCGGGGGTCCGCCCTACGAGCAGTACTTC
CASSPGGPPYEQYF
>-|TRBJ1-1|-|TRBV5-5
TGTGCCAGCATCCTTTCTGGGGCAATGAACACTGAAGCTTTCTTT
CASILSGAMNTEAFF
>-|TRBJ2-2|-|TRBV28
TGTGCCAGCAGTCCTCGCTATTTGGGGGAGCTGTTTTTT
CASSPRYLGELFF
>TRBD2|TRBJ2-7|-|TRBV6-2/TRBV6-3
TGTGCCAGCAGTTACTCGACTAGCGGGAGCACCTTAGAGCAGTACTTC
CASSYSTSGSTLEQYF
>-|TRBJ2-2|-|TRBV15
TGTGCCACCAGCAGAGCTTTTAACACCGGGGAGCTGTTTTTT
CATSRAFNTGELFF
>TRBD1|TRBJ1-4|many|TRBV24-1
TGTGCCACCGAGGAGACAGGGGCGGGAAAACTGTTTTTT
CATEETGAGKLFF
>-|TRBJ1-1|few|TRBV16
TGTGCCAGCAGCCCTGGTGGCCGGGTCGATGAAGCTTTCTTT
CASSPGGRVDEAFF